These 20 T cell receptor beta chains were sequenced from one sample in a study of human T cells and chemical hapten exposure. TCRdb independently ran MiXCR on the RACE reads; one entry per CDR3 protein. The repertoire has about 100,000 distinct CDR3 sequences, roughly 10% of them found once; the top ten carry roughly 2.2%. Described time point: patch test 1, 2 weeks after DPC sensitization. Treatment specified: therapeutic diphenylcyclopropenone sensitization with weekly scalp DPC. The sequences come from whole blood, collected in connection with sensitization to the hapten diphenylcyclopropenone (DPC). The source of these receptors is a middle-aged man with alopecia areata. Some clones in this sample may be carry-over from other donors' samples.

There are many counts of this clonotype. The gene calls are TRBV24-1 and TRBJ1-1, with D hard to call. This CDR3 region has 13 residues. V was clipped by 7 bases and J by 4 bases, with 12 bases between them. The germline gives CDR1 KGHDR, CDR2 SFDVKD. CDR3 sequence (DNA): TGTGCCACCAGGGCTGAAGAACTCACTGAAGCTTTCTTT. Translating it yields CATRAEELTEAFF.

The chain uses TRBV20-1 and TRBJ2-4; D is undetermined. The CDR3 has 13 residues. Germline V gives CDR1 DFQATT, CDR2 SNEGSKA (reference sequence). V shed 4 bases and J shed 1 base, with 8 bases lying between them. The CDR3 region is CSAMGIAKNIQYF. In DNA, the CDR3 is TGCAGTGCTATGGGGATCGCCAAAAACATTCAGTACTTC.

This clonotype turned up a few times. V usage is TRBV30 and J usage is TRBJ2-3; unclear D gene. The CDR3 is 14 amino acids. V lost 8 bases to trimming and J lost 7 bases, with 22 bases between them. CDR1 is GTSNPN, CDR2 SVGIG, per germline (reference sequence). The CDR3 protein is CASIIDSQANTQYF. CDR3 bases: TGTGCCAGCATTATAGATAGTCAAGCGAATACGCAGTATTTT. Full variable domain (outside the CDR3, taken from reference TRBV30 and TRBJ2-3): SQTIHQWPATLVQPVGSPLSLECTVEGTSNPNLYWYRQAAGRGLQLLFYSVGIGQISSEVPQNLSASRPQDRQFILSSKKLLLSDSGFYLCASIIDSQANTQYFGPGTRLTVL.

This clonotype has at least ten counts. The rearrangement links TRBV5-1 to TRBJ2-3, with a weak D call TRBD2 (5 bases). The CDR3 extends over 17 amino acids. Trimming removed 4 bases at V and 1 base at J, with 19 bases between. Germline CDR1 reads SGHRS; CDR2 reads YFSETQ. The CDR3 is CASSPDGLLRGTDTQYF. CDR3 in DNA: TGCGCCAGCAGCCCCGATGGACTGCTTCGGGGCACAGATACGCAGTATTTT. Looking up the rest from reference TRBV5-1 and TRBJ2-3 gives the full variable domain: KAGVTQTPRYLIKTRGQQVTLSCSPISGHRSVSWYQQTPGQGLQFLFEYFSETQRNKGNFPGRFSGRQFSNSRSEMNVSTLELGDSALYLCASSPDGLLRGTDTQYFGPGTRLTVL.

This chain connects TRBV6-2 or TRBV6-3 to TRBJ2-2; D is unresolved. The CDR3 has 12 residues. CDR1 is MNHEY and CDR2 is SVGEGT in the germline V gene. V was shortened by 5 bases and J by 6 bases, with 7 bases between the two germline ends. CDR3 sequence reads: CASSHRSGELFF. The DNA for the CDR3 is TGTGCCAGCAGTCACAGATCCGGGGAGCTGTTTTTT.

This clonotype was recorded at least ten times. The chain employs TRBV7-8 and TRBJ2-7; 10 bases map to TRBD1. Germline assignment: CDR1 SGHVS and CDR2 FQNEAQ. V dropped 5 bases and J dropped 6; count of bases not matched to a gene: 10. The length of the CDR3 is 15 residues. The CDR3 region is CASSRGQGRVGEQYV. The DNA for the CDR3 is TGTGCCAGCAGCCGGGGACAGGGGAGAGTGGGCGAGCAGTACGTC.

In DNA, the CDR3 is TGCAGTGCTAGACTAGCGGGAGTCGAAGAGACCCAGTACTTC. The encoded protein is CSARLAGVEETQYF. The chain combines TRBV20-1 with TRBJ2-5, with TRBD2 identical over 10 bases. V was clipped by 2 bases and J by 3 bases; unmatched bases: 3. This CDR3 has 14 residues. Germline lookup yields CDR1 DFQATT and CDR2 SNEGSKA (reference sequence).

CDR3: CASSMGPYEQYV. In nucleotides, the CDR3 is TGTGCCAGCAGCATGGGACCCTACGAGCAGTACGTC. V usage is TRBV5-4 and J usage is TRBJ2-7; either TRBD1 or TRBD2 may supply D (5 bases each). The CDR3 extends over 12 amino acids. Germline V gene sequence: CDR1 SGHNT, CDR2 YYREEE (reference sequence). V lost 4 bases, J lost 2 bases, and 7 bases lay in between.

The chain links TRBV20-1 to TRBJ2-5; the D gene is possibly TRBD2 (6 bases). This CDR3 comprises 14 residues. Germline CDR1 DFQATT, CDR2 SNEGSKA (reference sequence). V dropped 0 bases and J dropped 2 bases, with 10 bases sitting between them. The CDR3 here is CSARDSGGQETQYF. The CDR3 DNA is TGCAGTGCTAGAGATAGTGGGGGGCAAGAGACCCAGTACTTC.

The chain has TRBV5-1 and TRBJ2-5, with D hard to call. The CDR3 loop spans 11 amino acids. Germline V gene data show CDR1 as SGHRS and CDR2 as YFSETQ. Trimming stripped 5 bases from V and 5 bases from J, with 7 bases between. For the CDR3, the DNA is TGCGCCAGCAGTGATACGGAGACCCAGTACTTC. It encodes CASSDTETQYF.

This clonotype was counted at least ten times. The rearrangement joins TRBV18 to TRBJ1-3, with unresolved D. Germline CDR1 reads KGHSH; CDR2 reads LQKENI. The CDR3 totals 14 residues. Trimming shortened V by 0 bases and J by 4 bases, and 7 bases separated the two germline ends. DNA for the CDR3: TGTGCCAGCTCACCACCGGTGGCCGGAAACACCATATATTTT. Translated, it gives CASSPPVAGNTIYF. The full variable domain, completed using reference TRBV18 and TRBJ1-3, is NAGVMQNPRHLVRRRGQEARLRCSPMKGHSHVYWYRQLPEEGLKFMVYLQKENIIDESGMPKERFSAEFPKEGPSILRIQQVVRGDSAAYFCASSPPVAGNTIYFGEGSWLTVV.

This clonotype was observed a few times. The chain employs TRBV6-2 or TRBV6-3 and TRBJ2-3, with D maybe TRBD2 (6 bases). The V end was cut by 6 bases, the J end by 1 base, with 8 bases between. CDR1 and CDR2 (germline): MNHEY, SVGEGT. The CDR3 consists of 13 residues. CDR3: CASRPSGTDTQYF. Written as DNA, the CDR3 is TGTGCCAGCAGACCTAGCGGCACAGATACGCAGTATTTT.

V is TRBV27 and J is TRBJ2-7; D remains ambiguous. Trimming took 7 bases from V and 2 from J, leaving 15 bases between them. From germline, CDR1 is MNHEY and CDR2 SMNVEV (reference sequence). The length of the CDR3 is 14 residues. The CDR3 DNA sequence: TGTGCCAGCAAAATATTTTCCCGGACCTACGAGCAGTACTTC. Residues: CASKIFSRTYEQYF.

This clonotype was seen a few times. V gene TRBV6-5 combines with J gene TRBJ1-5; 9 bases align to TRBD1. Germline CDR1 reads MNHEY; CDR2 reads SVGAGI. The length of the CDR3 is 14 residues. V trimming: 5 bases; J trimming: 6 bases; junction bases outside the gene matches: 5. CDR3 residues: CASSTGGEGQPQHF. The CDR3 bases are TGTGCCAGCAGTACAGGGGGCGAAGGTCAGCCCCAGCATTTT.

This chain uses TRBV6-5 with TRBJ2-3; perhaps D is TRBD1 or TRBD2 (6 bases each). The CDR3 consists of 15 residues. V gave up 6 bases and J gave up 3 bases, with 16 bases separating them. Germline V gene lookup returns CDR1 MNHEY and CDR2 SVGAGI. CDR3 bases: TGTGCCAGCAGAAGGGCGGGGCAGGGGACAGATACGCAGTATTTT. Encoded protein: CASRRAGQGTDTQYF.

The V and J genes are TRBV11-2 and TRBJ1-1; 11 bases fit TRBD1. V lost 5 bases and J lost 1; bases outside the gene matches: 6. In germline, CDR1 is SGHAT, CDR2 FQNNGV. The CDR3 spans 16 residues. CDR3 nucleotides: TGTGCCAGCAGCCGCCGGACAGGGGGCCGGAACACTGAAGCTTTCTTT. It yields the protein CASSRRTGGRNTEAFF. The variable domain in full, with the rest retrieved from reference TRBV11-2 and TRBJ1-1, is EAGVAQSPRYKIIEKRQSVAFWCNPISGHATLYWYQQILGQGPKLLIQFQNNGVVDDSQLPKDRFSAERLKGVDSTLKIQPAKLEDSAVYLCASSRRTGGRNTEAFFGQGTRLTVV.

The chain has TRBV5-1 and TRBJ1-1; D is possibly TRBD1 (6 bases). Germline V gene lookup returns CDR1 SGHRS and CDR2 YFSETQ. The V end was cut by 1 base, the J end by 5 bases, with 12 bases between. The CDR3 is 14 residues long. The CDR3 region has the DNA TGCGCCAGCAGCTTGACGTACAGGGCAACTGAAGCTTTCTTT. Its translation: CASSLTYRATEAFF. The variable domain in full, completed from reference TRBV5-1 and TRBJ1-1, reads KAGVTQTPRYLIKTRGQQVTLSCSPISGHRSVSWYQQTPGQGLQFLFEYFSETQRNKGNFPGRFSGRQFSNSRSEMNVSTLELGDSALYLCASSLTYRATEAFFGQGTRLTVV.

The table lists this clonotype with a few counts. DNA for the CDR3: TGTGCCAGCAGCTTAGAGGGGTCCGGGCAAGAGACCCAGTACTTC. Translation gives CASSLEGSGQETQYF. The chain carries TRBV7-9 and TRBJ2-5; perhaps TRBD1 as D (5 bases). The V gene lost 1 base and the J gene lost 2 bases, with 11 bases spanning the gap. The CDR3 extends over 15 amino acids. Germline CDR1 SEHNR, CDR2 FQNEAQ (reference sequence).

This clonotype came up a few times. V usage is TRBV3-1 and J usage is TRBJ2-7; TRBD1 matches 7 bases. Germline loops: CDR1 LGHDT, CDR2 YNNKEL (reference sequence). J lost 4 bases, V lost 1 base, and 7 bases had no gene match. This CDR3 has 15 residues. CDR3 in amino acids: CASSQGPQGSYEQYV. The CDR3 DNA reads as TGTGCCAGCAGCCAAGGACCACAGGGGAGTTACGAGCAGTACGTC.

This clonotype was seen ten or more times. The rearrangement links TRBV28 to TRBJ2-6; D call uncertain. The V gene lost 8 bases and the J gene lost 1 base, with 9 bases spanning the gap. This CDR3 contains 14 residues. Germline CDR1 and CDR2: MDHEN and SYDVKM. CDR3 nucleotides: TGTGCCAGCGGATCGGAATCTGGGGCCAACGTCCTGACTTTC. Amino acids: CASGSESGANVLTF.